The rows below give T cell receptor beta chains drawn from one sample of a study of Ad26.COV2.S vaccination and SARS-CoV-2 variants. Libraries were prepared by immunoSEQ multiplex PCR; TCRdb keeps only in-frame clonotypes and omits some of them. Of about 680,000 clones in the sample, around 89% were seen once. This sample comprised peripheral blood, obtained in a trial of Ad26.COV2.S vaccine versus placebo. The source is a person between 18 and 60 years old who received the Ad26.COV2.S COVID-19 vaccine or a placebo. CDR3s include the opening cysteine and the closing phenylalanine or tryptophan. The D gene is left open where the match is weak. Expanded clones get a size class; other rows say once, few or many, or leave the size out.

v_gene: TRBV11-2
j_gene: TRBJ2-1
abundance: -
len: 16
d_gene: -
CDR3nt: TGTGCCAGCAGCTTAGAGGGGACAGCGGGGAGCTATGAGCAGTTCTTC
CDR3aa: CASSLEGTAGSYEQFF

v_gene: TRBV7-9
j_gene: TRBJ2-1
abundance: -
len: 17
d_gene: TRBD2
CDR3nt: TGTGCCAGCAGCCCCGGACAGGGTGGGACTAGCGGAAACTATCAGTTCTTC
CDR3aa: CASSPGQGGTSGNYQFF

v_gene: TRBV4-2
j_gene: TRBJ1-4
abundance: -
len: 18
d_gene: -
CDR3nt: TGTGCCAGCAGCCAAGGCCATCTCGGGGAGCAGACTAATGAAAAACTGTTTTTT
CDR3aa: CASSQGHLGEQTNEKLFF

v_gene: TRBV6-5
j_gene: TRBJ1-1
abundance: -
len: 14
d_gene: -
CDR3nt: TGTGCCAGCAGTCGGGGGGGGCCGAACACTGAAGCTTTCTTT
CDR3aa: CASSRGGPNTEAFF

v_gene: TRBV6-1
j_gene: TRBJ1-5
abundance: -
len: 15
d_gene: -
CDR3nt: TGTGCCAGCAGTGAAGGGCCGGATAGCAATCAGCCCCAGCATTTT
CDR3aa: CASSEGPDSNQPQHF

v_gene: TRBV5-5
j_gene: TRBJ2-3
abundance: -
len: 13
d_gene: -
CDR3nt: TGTGCCAGCAGCTTGGGGTCCACAGATACGCAGTATTTT
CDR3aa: CASSLGSTDTQYF

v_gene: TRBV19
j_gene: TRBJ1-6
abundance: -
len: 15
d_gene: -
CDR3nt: TGTGCCAGTAGTATGACCTTCCCTTTTGATTCACCCCTCCACTTT
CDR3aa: CASSMTFPFDSPLHF

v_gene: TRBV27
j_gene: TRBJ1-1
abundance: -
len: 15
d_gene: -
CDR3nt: TGTGCCAGCAGTTCAGGGGACCGAAAAATCTTTGAAGCTTTCTTT
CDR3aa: CASSSGDRKIFEAFF

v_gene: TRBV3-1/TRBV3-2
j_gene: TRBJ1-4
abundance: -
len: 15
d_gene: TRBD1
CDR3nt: TGTGCCAGCAGCCTAGGACAGGGAGCCAATGAAAAACTGTTTTTT
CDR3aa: CASSLGQGANEKLFF

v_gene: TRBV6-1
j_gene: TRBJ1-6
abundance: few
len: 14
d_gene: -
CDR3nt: TGTGCCAGCAGGTCAGGGGACGGCGATTCACCCCTCCACTTT
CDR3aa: CASRSGDGDSPLHF

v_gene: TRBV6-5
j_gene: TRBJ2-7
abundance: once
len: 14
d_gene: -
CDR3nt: TGTGCCAGCAGCCGGGACGACCCCATCTACGAGCAGTACTTC
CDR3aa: CASSRDDPIYEQYF

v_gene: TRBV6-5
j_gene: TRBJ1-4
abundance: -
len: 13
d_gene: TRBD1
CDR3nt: TGTGCCAGCAAGGGGACAGGGGTTGAAAAACTGTTTTTT
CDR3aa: CASKGTGVEKLFF

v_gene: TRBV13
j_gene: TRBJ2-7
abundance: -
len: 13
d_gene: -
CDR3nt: TGTGCCAGCAGCTTAGAAGCCTCCTACGAGCAGTACTTC
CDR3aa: CASSLEASYEQYF

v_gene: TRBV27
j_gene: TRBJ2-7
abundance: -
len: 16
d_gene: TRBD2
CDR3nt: TGTGCCAGCAGCTCCTCGTCGGCGGGAGTCGTCTACGAGCAGTACTTC
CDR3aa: CASSSSSAGVVYEQYF

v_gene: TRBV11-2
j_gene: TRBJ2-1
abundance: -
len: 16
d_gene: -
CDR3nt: TGTGCCAGCAGCTTAGAAGGCTCAGCTCCCTGGTATGAGCAGTTCTTC
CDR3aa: CASSLEGSAPWYEQFF

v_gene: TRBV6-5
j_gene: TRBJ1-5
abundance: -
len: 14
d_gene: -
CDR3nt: TGTGCCACCGTGACAGCAATAACAAATCAGCCCCAGCATTTT
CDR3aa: CATVTAITNQPQHF

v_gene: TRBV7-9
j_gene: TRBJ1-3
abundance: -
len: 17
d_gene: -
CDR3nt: TGTGCCAGCAGCTTAATCGGGAACAGAGTCTCTGGAAACACCATATATTTT
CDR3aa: CASSLIGNRVSGNTIYF

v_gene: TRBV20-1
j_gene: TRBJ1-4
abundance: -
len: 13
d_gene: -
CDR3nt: TGCAGTGCTAGTAAAGCTGATAATGAAAAACTGTTTTTT
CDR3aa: CSASKADNEKLFF

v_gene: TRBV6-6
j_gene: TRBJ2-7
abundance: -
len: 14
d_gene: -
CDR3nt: TGTGCCAGCATAAACCGGGACGGAACCTACGAGCAGTACTTC
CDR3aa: CASINRDGTYEQYF

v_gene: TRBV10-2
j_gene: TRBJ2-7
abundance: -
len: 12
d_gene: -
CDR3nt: TGCGCCAGCAGCTCCCGTGGGTGGGAGCAGTACTTC
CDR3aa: CASSSRGWEQYF

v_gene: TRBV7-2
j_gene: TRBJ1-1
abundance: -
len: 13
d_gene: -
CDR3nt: TGTGCCAGCAGCCGCAGGGCGGACACTGAAGCTTTCTTT
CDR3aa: CASSRRADTEAFF

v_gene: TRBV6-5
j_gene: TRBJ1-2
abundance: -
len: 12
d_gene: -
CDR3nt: TGTGCCAGCAGTTACGGGGTATTGGGCTACACCTTC
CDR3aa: CASSYGVLGYTF

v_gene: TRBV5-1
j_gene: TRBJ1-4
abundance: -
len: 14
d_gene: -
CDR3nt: TGCGCCAGCAGCTTGCTGTCGACCAATGAAAAACTGTTTTTT
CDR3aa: CASSLLSTNEKLFF

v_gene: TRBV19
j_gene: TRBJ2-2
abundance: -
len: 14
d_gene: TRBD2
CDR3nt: TGTGCCAGCCGCGGGAGCGCGAACACCGGGGAGCTGTTTTTT
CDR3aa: CASRGSANTGELFF

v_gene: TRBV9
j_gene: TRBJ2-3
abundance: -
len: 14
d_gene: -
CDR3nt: TGTGCCAGCAGTCGAGAGGGGGGCGCAGATACGCAGTATTTT
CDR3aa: CASSREGGADTQYF

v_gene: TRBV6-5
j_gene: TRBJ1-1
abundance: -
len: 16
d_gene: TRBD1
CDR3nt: TGTGCCAGCAGTTCCGACAGGGGTTTGGCGAACACTGAAGCTTTCTTT
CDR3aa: CASSSDRGLANTEAFF

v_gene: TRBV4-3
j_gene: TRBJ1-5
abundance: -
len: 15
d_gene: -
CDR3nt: TGCGCCAGCAGCCAAGATAGGGGACCTCGTCAGCCCCAGCATTTT
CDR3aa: CASSQDRGPRQPQHF

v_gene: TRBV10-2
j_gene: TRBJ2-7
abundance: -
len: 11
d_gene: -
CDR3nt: TGCGCCAGCAAGCGAGAGAGCGAGCAGTACTTC
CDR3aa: CASKRESEQYF

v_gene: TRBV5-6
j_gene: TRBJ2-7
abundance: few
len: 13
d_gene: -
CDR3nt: TGTGCCAGCAGCTTGTCCAGGTCCTACGAGCAGTACTTC
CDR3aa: CASSLSRSYEQYF

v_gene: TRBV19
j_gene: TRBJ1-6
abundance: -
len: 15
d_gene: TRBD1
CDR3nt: TGTGCCAGTGGACAGGTCGGGGACCCTATGTCGCCCCTCCACTTT
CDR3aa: CASGQVGDPMSPLHF

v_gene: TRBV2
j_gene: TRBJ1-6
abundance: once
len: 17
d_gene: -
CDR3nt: TGTGCCAGCAGCGTGGGGAGGCCGAGCTCCTATAATTCACCCCTCCACTTT
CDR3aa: CASSVGRPSSYNSPLHF

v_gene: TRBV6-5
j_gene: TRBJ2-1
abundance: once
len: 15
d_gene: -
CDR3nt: TGTGCCAGCAGTTTGGGTAGACCGTCCTACAATGAGCAGTTCTTC
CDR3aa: CASSLGRPSYNEQFF

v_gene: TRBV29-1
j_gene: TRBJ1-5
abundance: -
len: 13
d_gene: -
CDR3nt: TGCAGCGTTGCCGGGAATAGCAATCAGCCCCAGCATTTT
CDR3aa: CSVAGNSNQPQHF

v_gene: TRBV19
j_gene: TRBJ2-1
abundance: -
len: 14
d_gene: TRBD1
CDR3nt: TGTGCCAGTAGTAACAGGGGGCTCTACAATGAGCAGTTCTTC
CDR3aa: CASSNRGLYNEQFF

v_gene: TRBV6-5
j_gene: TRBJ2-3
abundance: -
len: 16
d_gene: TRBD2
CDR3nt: TGTGCCAGCAGTTACGGGGCTAGCGGGGGGACGGATACGCAGTATTTT
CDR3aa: CASSYGASGGTDTQYF

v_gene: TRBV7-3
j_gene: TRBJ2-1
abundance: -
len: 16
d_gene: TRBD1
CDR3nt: TGTGCCAGCAGCCTCTACGAAGGACAGGGTTGGGATGAGCAGTTCTTC
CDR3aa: CASSLYEGQGWDEQFF

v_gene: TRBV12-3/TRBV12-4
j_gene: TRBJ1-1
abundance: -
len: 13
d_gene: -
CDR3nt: TGTGCCAGCAGTCCTCAACAGGGTACTGAAGCTTTCTTT
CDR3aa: CASSPQQGTEAFF

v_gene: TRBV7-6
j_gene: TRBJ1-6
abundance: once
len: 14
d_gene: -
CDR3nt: TGTGCCAGCAGACGACCAGGGGTCAATTCACCCCTCCACTTT
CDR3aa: CASRRPGVNSPLHF

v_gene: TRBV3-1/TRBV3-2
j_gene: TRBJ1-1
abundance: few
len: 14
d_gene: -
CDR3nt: TGTGCCAGCAGCCCCGCATACCGGGAAACTGAAGCTTTCTTT
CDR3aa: CASSPAYRETEAFF

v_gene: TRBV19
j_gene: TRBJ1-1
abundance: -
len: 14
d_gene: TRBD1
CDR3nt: TGTGCCAGTAGTCTGACAGGGGCGCCCTCTGAAGCTTTCTTT
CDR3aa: CASSLTGAPSEAFF

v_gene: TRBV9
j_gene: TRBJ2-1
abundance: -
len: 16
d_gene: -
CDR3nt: TGTGCCAGCAGCGTAGATCGGGGGCACTCCTACAATGAGCAGTTCTTC
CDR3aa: CASSVDRGHSYNEQFF

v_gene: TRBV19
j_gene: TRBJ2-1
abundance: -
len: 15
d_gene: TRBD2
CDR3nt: TGTGCCAGTAGTCCCGGGGCGGGACTAGTTGGGGAGCAGTTCTTC
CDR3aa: CASSPGAGLVGEQFF

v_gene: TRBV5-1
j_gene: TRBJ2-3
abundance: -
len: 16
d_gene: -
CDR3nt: TGCGCCAGCAGCTTGGAGGGGAGGGGGCGCACAGATACGCAGTATTTT
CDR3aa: CASSLEGRGRTDTQYF

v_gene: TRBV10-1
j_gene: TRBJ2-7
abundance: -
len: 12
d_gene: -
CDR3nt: TGCGCCACCTCGGGACCAAGCTACGAGCAGTACTTC
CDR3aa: CATSGPSYEQYF